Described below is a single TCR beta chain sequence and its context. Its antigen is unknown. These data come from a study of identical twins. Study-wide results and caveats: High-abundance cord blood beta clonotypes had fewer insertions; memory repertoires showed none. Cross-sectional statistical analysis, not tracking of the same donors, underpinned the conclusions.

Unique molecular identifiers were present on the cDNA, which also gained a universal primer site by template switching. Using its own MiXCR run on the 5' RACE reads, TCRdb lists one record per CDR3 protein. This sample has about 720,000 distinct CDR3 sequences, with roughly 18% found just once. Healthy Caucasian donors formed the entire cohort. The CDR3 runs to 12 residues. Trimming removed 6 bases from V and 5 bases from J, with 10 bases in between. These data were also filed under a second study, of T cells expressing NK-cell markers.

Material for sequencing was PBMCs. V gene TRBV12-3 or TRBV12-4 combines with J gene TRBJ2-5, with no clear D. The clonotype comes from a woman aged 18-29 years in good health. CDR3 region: CASSADSETQYF. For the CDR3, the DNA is TGTGCCAGCAGCGCCGACTCGGAGACCCAGTACTTC.